This record covers a single TCR beta chain. This clone was recorded only once. Its antigen is unknown. No quality values exist for individual bases; no much larger clone is one base distant. These data come from a study of Tregs in tolerant kidney transplant recipients (dated by TCRdb to the late 2010s). Study-wide context: The study applied TCRbeta sequencing to find donor-specific regulatory T cells before combined kidney and bone marrow transplantation and then followed those same cells after transplant. TCRbeta repertoire sequencing was used in 3 healthy controls to compare several methods for expanding Tregs specific for an allogeneic donor.

For TCRbeta CDR3 sequencing, genomic DNA from the sorted cells was extracted using the QIAGEN DNeasy Blood and Tissue Kit. High-throughput TCRbeta CDR3 sequencing, including PCR amplification with bias correction and internal controls, was performed commercially through immunoSEQ. Per the authors' processing: Unique productive TCRbeta sequences were defined by CDR3 nucleotide sequence when primers matched and otherwise by CDR3 amino acid sequence together with Vbeta and Jbeta genes. As a correction for sorting error, sequences shared between sorted populations at a frequency ratio of 2:1 or less were discarded, and the remaining shared sequences were assigned to the higher population. Donor-reactive sequences were defined as at least 5-fold expanded in CFSE-low cells versus unstimulated cells, with frequency of at least 0.01% in CFSE-low cells. Repertoire divergence was quantified by Jensen-Shannon divergence calculated from the top 100 TCRbeta sequences ranked by frequency. For samples with multiple sequencing runs, sorting error was corrected in each run separately before the runs were combined. TCRdb retrieved this table from immuneACCESS and kept in-frame rearrangements only. Not all clones are present; in checked studies, unresolved V genes account for under half, and no reason is known for the remainder. The V and J calls and clone size were taken over from that table, and D and trimming were inferred from the DNA. This sample gives about 68,000 clones in total; roughly 84% of them show up just once. The ten largest clones represent about 4% of the sample.

CDR1 and CDR2 are drawn from the germline V gene (reference sequence): SGHKS, YYEKEE. V loses 3 bases of germline sequence and J loses 2 bases, and the interval between the two ends is 7 bases. The CDR3 runs 13 residues from the cysteine to the phenylalanine. Only CDR3 DNA is held: 39 bases, read in frame from base 1. Results and caveats for the whole study, not just this receptor: The study was constrained by small patient numbers, and validation of the findings is required in larger populations and under other immunosuppression protocols. The most biologically relevant and donor-specific TCRbeta repertoire appeared to be identified by expanding Tregs with activated donor B cells. Biological reproducibility was not examined directly, but technical replication error appeared to be minimal.

Unstimulated Tregs (CD4+CD25+CD127-), CD4+ non-Tregs (CD4+CD25-), CD4 and CD8 cells were FACS-sorted from thawed PBMCs. Blood from healthy controls was obtained either from healthy volunteers or as purchased buffy coats. Healthy control blood was separated into PBMCs by Ficoll density gradient and cryopreserved, and patient PBMCs were collected both before and after transplant. The sequence came from a human donor in good health. The sequencing sample was made of CD4+ T cells from blood. The V and J segments used are TRBV5-5 and TRBJ2-3; no D gene call is confident. The CDR3 loop reads CASSSGPTDTQYF. The nucleotide sequence reads TGTGCCAGCAGCTCGGGCCCCACAGATACGCAGTATTTT.